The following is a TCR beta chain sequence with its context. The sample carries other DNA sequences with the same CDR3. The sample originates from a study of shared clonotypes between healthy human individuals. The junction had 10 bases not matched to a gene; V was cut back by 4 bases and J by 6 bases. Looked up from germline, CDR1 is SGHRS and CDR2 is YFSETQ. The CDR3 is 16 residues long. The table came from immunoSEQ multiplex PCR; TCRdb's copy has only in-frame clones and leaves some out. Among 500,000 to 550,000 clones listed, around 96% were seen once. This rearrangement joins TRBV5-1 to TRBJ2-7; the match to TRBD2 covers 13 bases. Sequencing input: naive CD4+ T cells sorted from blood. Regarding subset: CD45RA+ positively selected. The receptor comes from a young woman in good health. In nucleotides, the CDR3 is TGCGCCAGCAGCATCGAACTAGCGGGAGGGCCGGGCGAGCAGTACTTC. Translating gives CASSIELAGGPGEQYF.